This T cell receptor (beta chain) was recovered during a study of T cells after yellow fever vaccination. Looking at the study overall: With SMART-Seq v4 Ultra Low Input, the fractions containing low cell numbers were prepared.

A 5'RACE template-switching step, the method used to make TCR cDNA, added a universal primer site and UMIs. Via MiXCR, TCRdb re-called the 5' RACE reads, giving one row per CDR3 protein. The data contain some 300,000 distinct CDR3 sequences, more than 3% of them singletons. Turning to this clonotype: What it binds is unknown.

Unmatched junction bases numbered 9, after V lost 4 bases and J lost 2 bases. Per the germline V gene, CDR1 is SGHVS and CDR2 is FQNEAQ. This CDR3 spans 17 amino acids. Broader study findings: Post-booster repertoires again held most primary-vaccination clones (roughly 95% CD4, 75% to 90% CD8).

The chain employs TRBV7-8 and TRBJ2-3; 10 bases map to TRBD2. The starting material was PBMCs, obtained on the day of the yellow fever booster vaccination. This receptor was obtained from a man aged 18 to 29 who received the YFV17D yellow fever vaccine. For the CDR3, the DNA is TGTGCCAGCAGCTCACCTTTTAGCGGGGGGTACACAGATACGCAGTATTTT. It yields the protein CASSSPFSGGYTDTQYF.